Below, 28 T cell receptor beta chains from the same sample are listed, as sequenced in a study of cytomegalovirus exposure and HLA in healthy donors. Primers included in the PCR were 60 Vbeta and 13 Jbeta primers. Clones were sequenced by immunoSEQ multiplex PCR, and TCRdb holds only the in-frame ones, with some missing. The sample contains 85,000 to 100,000 clones, approximately 71% of which appear only once. Sequenced: PBMCs. The receptors were sampled from a man in his fifties or sixties in good health and CMV-seronegative.

CDR3 coding DNA: TGTGCCAGCAGCTTCGGGACAGATCGAAGCACAGATACGCAGTATTTT. Its protein product is CASSFGTDRSTDTQYF. V gene TRBV11-3 combines with J gene TRBJ2-3, with TRBD1 matching over 7 bases. The CDR3 covers 16 residues. V shed 3 bases and J 0 bases; nucleotides not matched to a gene: 6. Germline CDR1 reads SGHNT; CDR2 reads YENEEA.

The genes are TRBV4-1 and TRBJ1-3; D may be TRBD1 (6 bases). The V gene lost 3 bases and the J gene lost 1 base, with 10 bases spanning the gap. This CDR3 contains 15 residues. Germline CDR1 and CDR2: MGHRA and YSYEKL. The CDR3 region is CASSHYGTSGNTIYF. The DNA of the CDR3 is TGCGCCAGCAGCCACTACGGGACATCTGGAAACACCATATATTTT.

This chain links TRBV7-3 with TRBJ2-5; possibly TRBD2 for D (6 bases). This CDR3 region has 15 residues. Trimming shortened V by 2 bases and J by 4 bases, and 14 bases separated the two germline ends. CDR1 and CDR2 (germline): SGHTA, FQGTGA. In nucleotides, the CDR3 is TGTGCCAGCAGCTTAGGTGGGGGAGGTGGAGAGACCCAGTACTTC. Protein product: CASSLGGGGGETQYF.

The rearrangement joins TRBV30 to TRBJ2-5; tentative D call: TRBD2 (6 bases). CDR1 is GTSNPN and CDR2 is SVGIG in the germline V gene (reference sequence). The CDR3 consists of 14 residues. Between the trimmed V and J ends, which lost 2 bases and 2 bases, there was a span of 12 bases. CDR3 in amino acids: CAWSSGLLQETQYF. The CDR3 DNA reads as TGTGCCTGGAGTTCGGGACTGTTGCAAGAGACCCAGTACTTC.

The table lists this clone with a few counts. In DNA, the CDR3 is TGTGCCAGTAGATCGAGCGGGACCTACAATGAGCAGTTCTTC. Translation: CASRSSGTYNEQFF. The J gene is TRBJ2-1, the V gene TRBV19; 7 nucleotides align to TRBD2. The CDR3 runs 14 residues. Germline V CDR1 and CDR2: LNHDA, SQIVND (reference sequence). J was trimmed by 2 bases and V by 6 bases; bases with no gene match: 4.

J is TRBJ2-5 and V is TRBV5-1; possibly TRBD2 for D (5 bases). The CDR3 spans 15 residues. Trimming stripped 4 bases from V and 0 bases from J, with 13 bases between. The V gene's germline CDR1 is SGHRS and CDR2 YFSETQ. The CDR3 region has the DNA TGCGCCAGCAGCGAGGGCCCAGGCCACCAAGAGACCCAGTACTTC. As protein: CASSEGPGHQETQYF.

This clone appeared once. The gene calls are TRBV23-1 and TRBJ1-3, with D unclear. TRBV23-1 is an ORF, and what it does is uncertain. The CDR3 totals 16 residues. V shed 1 base and J shed 6 bases, with 16 bases lying between them. CDR3 residues: CASSQCRRVLTNTIYF. Written as DNA, the CDR3 is TGCGCCAGCAGTCAATGTCGGAGGGTCCTTACAAACACCATATATTTT.

This clone was detected once. The rearrangement joins TRBV6-1 to TRBJ1-2; D ambiguous. V was pared by 1 base and J by 2 bases, with 8 bases between. Germline CDR1 reads MNHNS; CDR2 reads SASEGT. This CDR3 has 14 amino acids. The CDR3 protein is CASSEVAENYGYTF. The CDR3 nucleotides read TGTGCCAGCAGTGAAGTGGCTGAAAACTATGGCTACACCTTC.

This chain uses TRBV7-9 with TRBJ1-3, with TRBD1 matching over 7 bases. The CDR3 runs to 15 residues. V gave up 5 bases and J gave up 1 base; unmatched junction bases: 5. Germline assignment: CDR1 SEHNR and CDR2 FQNEAQ (reference sequence). CDR3 in DNA: TGTGCCAGCAGCCCCCCGACAGGGTCTGGAAACACCATATATTTT. As protein: CASSPPTGSGNTIYF.

V and J are TRBV6-1 and TRBJ2-3; 9 positions match TRBD2. CDR3 size: 17 residues. From germline, CDR1 is MNHNS and CDR2 SASEGT. V was clipped by 2 bases and J by 4 bases; unmatched bases: 10. CDR3 in amino acids: CASSEWGGGAFPDTQYF. In nucleotides, the CDR3 is TGTGCCAGCAGTGAATGGGGCGGGGGGGCCTTTCCAGATACGCAGTATTTT.

This clone has only a few counts. This chain joins TRBV6-5 and TRBJ2-7, with D possibly being TRBD2 (6 bases). V was shortened by 0 bases and J by 3 bases, with 9 bases between the two germline ends. Germline lookup yields CDR1 MNHEY and CDR2 SVGAGI. The CDR3 totals 14 residues. In DNA form, the CDR3 reads TGTGCCAGCAGTTACTCCGGGAGAAGCTACGAGCAGTACTTC. Amino acid sequence: CASSYSGRSYEQYF.

The chain employs TRBV11-1 and TRBJ1-1; 10 positions match TRBD1. Germline V gene data show CDR1 as SGHAT and CDR2 as FQDESV (reference sequence). CDR3 length: 16 residues. Trimming removed 4 bases from V and 11 bases from J; junction bases left unmatched: 16. The DNA of the CDR3 is TGTGCCAGCAGCTCACGATCGCGGGACAGGGGACCTGGCGCTTTCTTT. Protein product: CASSSRSRDRGPGAFF. Looking up the rest from reference TRBV11-1 and TRBJ1-1 gives the full variable domain: EAEVAQSPRYKITEKSQAVAFWCDPISGHATLYWYRQILGQGPELLVQFQDESVVDDSQLPKDRFSAERLKGVDSTLKIQPAELGDSAMYLCASSSRSRDRGPGAFFGQGTRLTVV.

V gene TRBV30 combines with J gene TRBJ1-2; maybe TRBD1 (5 bases). CDR3 length equals 15 residues. Germline-derived CDR1 and CDR2 are GTSNPN and SVGIG (reference sequence). Trimming left V 4 bases short and J 8 bases short, with 23 bases between. CDR3 loop: CAWMFMRTFVRGYTF. The CDR3 coding sequence is TGTGCCTGGATGTTTATGAGGACATTCGTCCGGGGCTACACCTTC. Together with reference TRBV30 and TRBJ1-2, the CDR3 gives the full variable domain: SQTIHQWPATLVQPVGSPLSLECTVEGTSNPNLYWYRQAAGRGLQLLFYSVGIGQISSEVPQNLSASRPQDRQFILSSKKLLLSDSGFYLCAWMFMRTFVRGYTFGSGTRLTVV.

The rearrangement uses TRBV5-6 and TRBJ1-1, with D possibly matching TRBD1 (6 bases). Germline V gene sequence: CDR1 SGHDT, CDR2 YYEEEE. This CDR3 is built from 14 residues. V dropped 3 bases and J dropped 5 bases, with 14 bases sitting between them. CDR3 coding DNA: TGTGCCAGCAGCTACGGGACATATGAGACTGAAGCTTTCTTT. As protein: CASSYGTYETEAFF.

The chain couples TRBV6-6 to TRBJ1-6; tentatively, D is TRBD1 (5 bases). Germline CDR1 MNHNY, CDR2 SVGAGI (reference sequence). V lost 4 bases to trimming and J lost 2 bases, with 12 bases between them. CDR3 length: 16 amino acids. The CDR3 DNA reads as TGTGCCAGCAGTTTTTTGACAGACCCCTATAATTCACCCCTCCACTTT. This sequence encodes CASSFLTDPYNSPLHF.

V is TRBV11-2 and J is TRBJ1-2; 8 bases align to TRBD1. This CDR3 has 15 amino acids. The V gene's germline CDR1 is SGHAT and CDR2 FQNNGV. V dropped 1 base and J dropped 4; count of bases not matched to a gene: 5. The CDR3 sequence is CASSLVAGGGYGYTF. The CDR3 nucleotides are TGTGCCAGCAGCTTAGTCGCAGGGGGCGGCTATGGCTACACCTTC.

This clone was seen more than once but under ten times. This chain joins TRBV27 and TRBJ2-1; TRBD2 agrees at 8 bases. Germline V gene sequence: CDR1 MNHEY, CDR2 SMNVEV (reference sequence). After removal of 6 bases from V and 2 bases from J, the junction contained 3 bases not matched to a gene. The CDR3 length is 14 residues. CDR3 DNA: TGTGCCAGCAGACCGGGACTAGCCTACAATGAGCAGTTCTTC. Translation: CASRPGLAYNEQFF.

CDR3 nucleotides: TGTGCCACCGCGCTCGGGCAGGGACTACAGGGCGAGCAGTACTTC. Translating it yields CATALGQGLQGEQYF. This chain connects TRBV15 to TRBJ2-7; maybe TRBD2 (7 bases). There are 15 residues in the CDR3. Germline V lookup: CDR1 LNHNV, CDR2 YYDKDF (reference sequence). The V and J ends lost 8 bases and 6 bases respectively, with 23 bases between them.

The chain links TRBV6-6 to TRBJ1-1; D perhaps matches TRBD1 (5 bases). The V gene lost 0 bases and the J gene lost 5 bases, with 7 bases spanning the gap. Germline V gene lookup returns CDR1 MNHNY and CDR2 SVGAGI (reference sequence). There are 13 residues in the CDR3. CDR3 residues: CASSYSKGTEAFF. CDR3 in DNA: TGTGCCAGCAGTTACTCGAAGGGGACTGAAGCTTTCTTT.

V is TRBV25-1 and J is TRBJ2-3; 7 bases agree with TRBD2. Germline V gene sequence: CDR1 MGHDK, CDR2 SYGVNS. The CDR3 loop spans 16 amino acids. The V and J ends lost 7 bases and 0 bases, in that order; junction bases with no gene match: 10. CDR3 nucleotides: TGTGCCAGCAAGGGCGGGGGAGCCGAAAGCACAGATACGCAGTATTTT. Amino acid sequence: CASKGGGAESTDTQYF.

CDR3 region: CASSLAGAYMETQYF. In nucleotides, the CDR3 is TGCGCCAGCAGCTTGGCAGGGGCCTACATGGAGACCCAGTACTTC. V and J are TRBV5-1 and TRBJ2-5, with D tentatively TRBD1 (6 bases). Deletions cut 0 bases from V and 5 bases from J, with 14 bases between. Germline V gene lookup returns CDR1 SGHRS and CDR2 YFSETQ. The CDR3 extends over 15 amino acids.

The CDR3 bases are TGTGCCAGCAGCTTAGGACACTCTGGGGCCAACGTCCTGACTTTC. It specifies CASSLGHSGANVLTF. The chain uses TRBV7-8 and TRBJ2-6; D not resolved. The V end was cut by 1 base, the J end by 0 bases, with 4 bases between. CDR1 is SGHVS and CDR2 is FQNEAQ in the germline V gene. This CDR3 contains 15 residues.

V is TRBV30 and J is TRBJ1-1; a possible D gene is TRBD1 (5 bases). This CDR3 spans 15 amino acids. Germline CDR1 GTSNPN, CDR2 SVGIG (reference sequence). The V end was cut by 5 bases, the J end by 0 bases, with 16 bases between. This CDR3 reads CAWGRLGHLNTEAFF. In DNA form, the CDR3 reads TGTGCCTGGGGACGCTTGGGGCATCTGAACACTGAAGCTTTCTTT.

This clone appeared once. The chain employs TRBV27 and TRBJ2-1; 7 positions match TRBD1. CDR1 is MNHEY and CDR2 is SMNVEV in the germline V gene (reference sequence). V shed 2 bases and J 0 bases; nucleotides not matched to a gene: 7. This CDR3 is built from 17 residues. In DNA, the CDR3 is TGTGCCAGCAGTTTACCTCCCGACAGGGCCTCCTACAATGAGCAGTTCTTC. Translating it yields CASSLPPDRASYNEQFF.

With respect to this clone: This is likely an artifact of a read error, given a far larger clone one base away. This chain connects TRBV25-1 to TRBJ2-7, with D maybe TRBD2 (5 bases). Germline V CDR1 and CDR2: MGHDK, SYGVNS. V lost 8 bases, J lost 7 bases, and 15 bases lay in between. There are 12 residues in the CDR3. This CDR3 reads CASGFTPGEQYF. The DNA of the CDR3 is TGTGCCAGCGGTTTCACACCGGGGGAGCAGTACTTC.

The chain employs TRBV5-1 and TRBJ2-2; possibly TRBD2 for D (5 bases). The CDR3 loop spans 13 amino acids. Per the germline V gene, CDR1 is SGHRS and CDR2 is YFSETQ. The ends were cut back, 4 bases at V and 6 bases at J, with 10 bases in the middle. CDR3 coding DNA: TGCGCCAGCAGCCGGACTTACGCCGGGGAGCTGTTTTTT. Protein product: CASSRTYAGELFF.

The V call is TRBV6-1, the J call TRBJ2-5; D call uncertain. The germline V and J ends were trimmed by 0 bases and 1 base, with 12 bases remaining between them. The CDR3 is 16 amino acids. Germline V gene sequence: CDR1 MNHNS, CDR2 SASEGT. The CDR3 coding sequence is TGTGCCAGCAGTGAAGCTCCCACGGTGTCCCAAGAGACCCAGTACTTC. Translation gives CASSEAPTVSQETQYF.

V and J are TRBV7-6 and TRBJ2-5; possible D gene TRBD1, 5 bases. The CDR3 covers 14 residues. V lost 5 bases and J 1 base, leaving 11 bases between the germline ends. The V gene's germline CDR1 is SGHVS and CDR2 FNYEAQ. As DNA, the CDR3 is TGTGCCAGCAGCGGTCGACAGTCCCAAGAGACCCAGTACTTC. It yields the protein CASSGRQSQETQYF. Full variable domain (outside the CDR3, taken from reference TRBV7-6 and TRBJ2-5): GAGVSQSPRYKVTKRGQDVALRCDPISGHVSLYWYRQALGQGPEFLTYFNYEAQQDKSGLPNDRFSAERPEGSISTLTIQRTEQRDSAMYRCASSGRQSQETQYFGPGTRLLVL.